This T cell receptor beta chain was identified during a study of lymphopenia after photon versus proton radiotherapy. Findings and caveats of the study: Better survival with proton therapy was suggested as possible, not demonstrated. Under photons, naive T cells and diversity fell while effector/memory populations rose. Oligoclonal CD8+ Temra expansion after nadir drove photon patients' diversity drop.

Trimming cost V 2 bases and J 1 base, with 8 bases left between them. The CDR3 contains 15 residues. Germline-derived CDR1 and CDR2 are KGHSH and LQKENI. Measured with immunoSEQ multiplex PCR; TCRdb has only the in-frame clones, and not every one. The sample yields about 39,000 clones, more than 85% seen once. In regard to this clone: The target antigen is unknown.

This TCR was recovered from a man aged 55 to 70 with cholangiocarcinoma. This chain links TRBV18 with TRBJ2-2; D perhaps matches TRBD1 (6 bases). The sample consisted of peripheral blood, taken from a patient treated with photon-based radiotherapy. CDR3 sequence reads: CASSPWTENTGELFF. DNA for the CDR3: TGTGCCAGCTCACCATGGACAGAGAACACCGGGGAGCTGTTTTTT.